This is a list of T cell receptor beta chains from one sample in a study of identical twins. TCRdb fed the 5' RACE reads into MiXCR, producing one record per CDR3 protein. The sample lists hundreds of thousands of distinct CDR3 sequences, 21% occurring once. This sample also belongs to another study, concerning T cells expressing NK-cell markers.

Sample: PBMCs. Receptor source: a woman aged 18-30 years in good health. The CDR3 runs from the conserved cysteine through the conserved F or W. A D gene is named only where the DNA matches it firmly. Clone size is given for some rows only: seen once, a few or many times, or a class if the clone is expanded.

>TRBJ2-1|TRBV6-4|.|once
TGTGCCAGCAGTGACGGAAACACCTACAATGAGCAGTTCTTC
CASSDGNTYNEQFF
>TRBJ2-1|TRBV7-9|.|.
TGTGCCAGCAGCTTCCAAGGACTCCCCCAGAACAATGAGCAGTTCTTC
CASSFQGLPQNNEQFF
>TRBJ1-2|TRBV30|.|.
TGTGCCTGGAGTAGGGGGGTCTATGGCTACACCTTC
CAWSRGVYGYTF
>TRBJ1-1|TRBV20-1|TRBD1|once
TGCAGTGCTAGCGACAGGGTGTACACTGAAGCTTTCTTT
CSASDRVYTEAFF
>TRBJ2-2|TRBV6-1|.|.
TGTGCCAGCAGGACTCAGGGATTTAACACCGGGGAGCTGTTTTTT
CASRTQGFNTGELFF
>TRBJ2-7|TRBV20-1|TRBD2|few
TGCAGTGCTAGATATAGCGGGAACGGATACGAGCAGTACTTC
CSARYSGNGYEQYF
>TRBJ1-4|TRBV10-2|.|few
TGCGCCAGCAGTGTACCAGGGCTCGGTGAAAAACTGTTTTTT
CASSVPGLGEKLFF
>TRBJ1-5|TRBV20-1|.|.
TGCAGTGCTAGAGCCCAAAGCAGGGACCAGCCCCAGCATTTT
CSARAQSRDQPQHF
>TRBJ2-5|TRBV3-1|TRBD2|few
TGTGCCAGCAGCCAAGTTCGCTGGCGGGGGGGCCCAGAGACCCAGTACTTC
CASSQVRWRGGPETQYF
>TRBJ1-6|TRBV5-1|.|.
TGCGCCAGCAGCCTCGACAAAAAGGGATCACCCCTCCACTTT
CASSLDKKGSPLHF
>TRBJ2-7|TRBV7-2|TRBD1|.
TGTGCCAGCAGCTTAAGCTTCTCAGCAGGGGGCCACGAGCAGTACTTC
CASSLSFSAGGHEQYF
>TRBJ2-3|TRBV7-9|.|.
TGTGCCAGCAGCTCACCTGATGGGAGGCCAGATACGCAGTATTTT
CASSSPDGRPDTQYF
>TRBJ2-1|TRBV29-1|TRBD2|few
TGCAGCGTTGAGGGGAGCGGGGGCTGGAATGAGCAGTTCTTC
CSVEGSGGWNEQFF
>TRBJ2-1|TRBV6-5|.|few
TGTGCCAGCAGTTATTCCCTAGCCCAATCCAATGAGCAGTTCTTC
CASSYSLAQSNEQFF
>TRBJ2-1|TRBV12-3/TRBV12-4|.|.
TGTGCCAGCAGTTTACAGGGGGGGGGTGAGCAGTTCTTC
CASSLQGGGEQFF
>TRBJ2-7|TRBV2|.|.
TGTGCCAGCAGTCCTACAGAAGAGCAGTACTTC
CASSPTEEQYF
>TRBJ2-7|TRBV20-1|.|.
TGCAGTGCTAGAGACGTATACGAGCAGTACTTC
CSARDVYEQYF
>TRBJ2-1|TRBV20-1|TRBD2|few
TGCAGTGCTAGAGCCCTTATCGGGACTAACTCCTACAATGAGCAGTTCTTC
CSARALIGTNSYNEQFF
>TRBJ1-5|TRBV7-9|.|many
TGTGCCAGCAGCTTGGATAGTCAGCCCCAGCATTTT
CASSLDSQPQHF
>TRBJ2-2|TRBV27|.|many
TGTGCCAGCAGCCCTTATGTGCACACCGGGGAGCTGTTTTTT
CASSPYVHTGELFF
>TRBJ1-5|TRBV5-1|.|.
TGCGCCAGCAGCCCTGGGTCTTTAAATCAGCCCCAGCATTTT
CASSPGSLNQPQHF
>TRBJ2-5|TRBV20-1|TRBD2|.
TGCAGTGCTAATAGCGGGATTTCCCCGCAAGAGACCCAGTACTTC
CSANSGISPQETQYF
>TRBJ1-1|TRBV6-1|TRBD1|many
TGTGCCAGCAGTGCCCGGACAGGCCTAAACACTGAAGCTTTCTTT
CASSARTGLNTEAFF
>TRBJ2-7|TRBV12-3/TRBV12-4|.|few
TGTGCCAGCAGTTTATTGGGGTCCGAGCAGTACTTC
CASSLLGSEQYF
>TRBJ2-2|TRBV12-3/TRBV12-4|TRBD1|.
TGTGCCAGCAGTCCATCGACAGGGGTGGCCGGGGAGCTGTTTTTT
CASSPSTGVAGELFF
>TRBJ2-5|TRBV25-1|.|.
TGTGCCAGCAAAGTACGGCAGGGTCAAGAGACCCAGTACTTC
CASKVRQGQETQYF
>TRBJ2-5|TRBV20-1|TRBD2|few
TGCAGTGCCTCGGGATTCGGCCTACTAGCGGGGCAACAAGAGACCCAGTACTTC
CSASGFGLLAGQQETQYF
>TRBJ2-7|TRBV9|.|many
TGTGCCAGCAGCGTAGGTCAGAGCTCCTACGAGCAGTACTTC
CASSVGQSSYEQYF
>TRBJ2-7|TRBV5-1|.|.
TGCGCGCGTCGTCCCTACGAGCAGTACTTC
CARRPYEQYF
>TRBJ2-3|TRBV5-1|.|.
TGCGCCAGCAGCTTGGATATCGGTGGGAGCACAGATACGCAGTATTTT
CASSLDIGGSTDTQYF
>TRBJ1-2|TRBV5-6|.|few
TGTGCCAGCAGCTTGGGTCAGACGAATGGCTATGGCTACACCTTC
CASSLGQTNGYGYTF
>TRBJ2-7|TRBV5-5|.|.
TGTGCCAGCAGCGAAGACAGGTTCTACGAGCAGTACTTC
CASSEDRFYEQYF
>TRBJ2-7|TRBV5-1|TRBD1|few
TGCGCCAGCGCGACAGGGTGGTTCCACGAGCAGTACTTC
CASATGWFHEQYF
>TRBJ2-1|TRBV7-2|.|.
TGTGCCAGCAGCTTAATGAGACAGTATAACAATGAGCAGTTCTTC
CASSLMRQYNNEQFF
>TRBJ2-5|TRBV7-2|.|.
TGTGCCAGCAGCCCAACGAGCCAAGGGGCGACCCAGTACTTC
CASSPTSQGATQYF
>TRBJ2-5|TRBV7-2|.|few
TGTGCCAGCAGCTTAGAGACCTACACGGGGACCCAGTACTTC
CASSLETYTGTQYF